This TCR beta chain originates from a study of CD8+ T cells in alopecia areata. About the study: Treated patients were dosed with oral tofacitinib, taking 5 to 10 mg twice daily. Tofacitinib ran for 6 to 18 months before 6 months off drug. Study results and limitations: TCR sharing was clearer in mice than between patients, perhaps partly owing to patient HLA diversity. Higher clonality than in normal scalp was seen in lesional scalp, especially alopecia totalis/universalis.

The V end was cut by 4 bases, the J end by 2 bases, with 10 bases between. The CDR3 covers 13 residues. From germline, CDR1 is SGHRS and CDR2 YFSETQ. TCR sequencing used cDNA made by reverse transcription of extracted RNA. Assay: immunoSEQ multiplex PCR; the TCRdb copy retains only in-frame clones and omits some. The sample lists around 250,000 clones; roughly two thirds were seen once. Note on this clone: The antigen remains unidentified.

V gene TRBV5-1 combines with J gene TRBJ2-7, with no clear D. This clonotype was sampled from a human donor with alopecia areata. Here the sequenced sample was CD4+ T cells sorted from blood, taken at week 0. The CDR3 protein is CASSDAGTYEQYF. The CDR3 region has the DNA TGCGCCAGCAGCGACGCAGGAACCTACGAGCAGTACTTC.